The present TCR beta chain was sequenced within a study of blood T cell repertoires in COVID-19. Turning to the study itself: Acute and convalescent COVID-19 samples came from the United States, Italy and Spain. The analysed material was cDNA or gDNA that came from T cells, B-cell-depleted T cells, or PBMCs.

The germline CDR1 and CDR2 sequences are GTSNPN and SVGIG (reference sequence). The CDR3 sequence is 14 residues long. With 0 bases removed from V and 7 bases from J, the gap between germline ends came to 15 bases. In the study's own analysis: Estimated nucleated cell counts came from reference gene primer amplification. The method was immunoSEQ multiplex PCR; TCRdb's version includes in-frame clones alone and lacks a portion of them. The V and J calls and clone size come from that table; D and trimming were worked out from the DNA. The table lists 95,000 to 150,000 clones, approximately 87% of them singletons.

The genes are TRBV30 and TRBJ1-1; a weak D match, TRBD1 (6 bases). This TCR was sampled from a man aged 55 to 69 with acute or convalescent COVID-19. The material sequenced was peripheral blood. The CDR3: CAWSVPHRAGEAFF. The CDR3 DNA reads TGTGCCTGGAGTGTCCCCCACAGGGCGGGTGAAGCTTTCTTT.